This T cell receptor beta chain appears in the sequencing data of a study of identical twins (dated by TCRdb to the mid-2010s). In terms of the full investigation: To test whether fetal clonotypes persist, this study deep-sequenced TCR alpha and beta repertoires from monozygotic twins, from unrelated adults of various ages, and from cord blood. To rule out contamination, replicate twin experiments were performed at different times with different library preparation protocols.

Here is what the overall study found, with its caveats: Fewer insertions were carried by abundant cord blood beta clonotypes; a weaker similar trend was observed in young adult naive repertoires, while no such trend was observed in memory repertoires. Recombination models systematically underestimated out-of-frame TCR alpha sharing in monozygotic twins but agreed with sharing between unrelated individuals. Compared with coincidental sharing between unrelated individuals, an excess of low generation-probability sequences was observed among out-of-frame TCR alpha sequences shared between twins. Invariant T cells such as MAIT and iNKT could partly confound zero-insertion analyses, although diverse VJ usage argued against such confounding for most clonotypes. Because the same donors could not be followed over many years, the conclusions depended on cross-sectional statistical analysis. The excess sharing between twins in beta out-of-frame sequences was weaker because fewer shared sequences reduced the signal-to-noise ratio.

The CDR3 goes from the cysteine to the phenylalanine over 15 residues. The kept DNA is CDR3 alone, 45 bases in frame from the first base. Relative to germline, V is 4 bases shorter and J is 4 bases shorter, with 16 bases between their ends. Every donor was a healthy Caucasian. The twin cohort consisted of three pairs of female monozygotic twins, all aged about 18 to 30 years. Miltenyi CD45RO+ enrichment and human naive T-cell isolation kits were used to isolate memory (CD45RO+) and naive T cells from PBMC. This clonotype was picked up many times. The antigen it binds to is not known. No much larger clonotype is one base removed from it; base qualities were not supplied. Preparation of the library involved 5' RACE. These reads were obtained on an Illumina HiSeq 2000. A universal primer binding site was introduced by template switching, and a unique molecular identifier was present in the final cDNA, enabling accurate counting of TCR cDNA molecules. Specific primers in the conserved constant-segment region were used to synthesize first-strand cDNA for the TCR alpha and beta chains. Each cDNA library was double barcoded, with a SMART-Mk sample barcode plus Illumina barcodes, to control for contamination. TruSeq adapter sequences and Illumina sample barcodes were added in two successive PCR steps. The Illumina HiSeq platform was used with custom primers to sequence TCR alpha and beta cDNA libraries. The study's own analysis went as follows. MiGEC processed the raw reads to extract unique molecular identifiers, while MiXCR was used to determine the CDR3 positions. Recombination models were inferred per individual with the repgenHMM and IGoR tools using an EM algorithm. Shared clonotypes were analyzed with the tcR package in R, and sharing was normalized by the product of cloneset sizes. Out-of-frame nonproductive sequences were analyzed to study raw recombination free of thymic and clonal selection effects. Starting from the raw public reads, TCRdb applied fastp trimming at Q25, assembled clones with MiXCR and retained in-frame beta chains. Rows with one shared CDR3 protein collapse into an entry with the most common genes and DNA. The V and J calls follow TCRdb's processing rather than the paper's. The sample table holds 250,000 or so distinct CDR3 sequences, of which roughly 12% were seen once. The ten biggest clones cover 3.5% to 4.5% of the sample.

This sample also belongs to another study, concerning yellow fever vaccine responses in identical twins. Reported in the second study: According to the authors, the vaccine-induced T cell response in identical twins seemed to be partly convergent and partly specific to each individual. Focusing on identical twins, the study followed the T cell clones that responded to the vaccine, and did so with precision.

The rearrangement joined TRBV12-3 or TRBV12-4 to TRBJ2-5; the D gene is possibly TRBD1, with 5 bases matching. Input material: memory (CD45RO+) T cells sorted from blood. The cell subset or site tag for this specimen amounts to: CD45RO+ enriched T cells. The origin of this receptor is a woman under 30 in good health. The CDR3 protein: CASSSTHKGLETQYF. The DNA sequence reads TGTGCCAGCAGTTCGACCCACAAGGGGCTAGAGACCCAGTACTTC.